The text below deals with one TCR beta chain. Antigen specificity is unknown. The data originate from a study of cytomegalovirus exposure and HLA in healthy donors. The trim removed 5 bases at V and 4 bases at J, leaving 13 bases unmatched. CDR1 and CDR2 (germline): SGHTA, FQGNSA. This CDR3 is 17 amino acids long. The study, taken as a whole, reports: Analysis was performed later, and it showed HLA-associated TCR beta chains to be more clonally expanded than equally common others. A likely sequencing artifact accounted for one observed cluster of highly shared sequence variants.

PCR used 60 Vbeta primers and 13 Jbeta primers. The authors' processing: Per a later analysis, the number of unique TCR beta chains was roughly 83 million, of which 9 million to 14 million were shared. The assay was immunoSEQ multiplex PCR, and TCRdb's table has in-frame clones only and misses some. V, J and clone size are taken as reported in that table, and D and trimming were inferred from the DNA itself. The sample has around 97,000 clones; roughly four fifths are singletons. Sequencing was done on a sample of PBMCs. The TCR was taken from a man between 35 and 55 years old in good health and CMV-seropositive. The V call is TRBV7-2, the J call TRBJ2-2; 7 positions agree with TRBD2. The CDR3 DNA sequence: TGTGCCAGCAGCGGGGACCCGGGGGGTGGGGTCACCGGGGAGCTGTTTTTT. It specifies CASSGDPGGGVTGELFF.